The clone carrying this T cell receptor beta chain showed up many times. From RNA, the CDR3 regions of TCR beta chains were amplified and sequenced. Following a first-round RT-PCR that used HTBI primers, a second-round multiplex PCR was carried out. One entry per CDR3 protein, called by TCRdb with MiXCR from the multiplex PCR reads. The data show fewer than 600,000 distinct CDR3 sequences, about an eighth seen once. The data belong to a study of Graves' ophthalmopathy and Graves' hyperthyroidism. The CDR3 spans 15 residues. CDR1 SNHLY and CDR2 FYNNEI come from the germline V gene. The V end lost 8 bases, the J end lost 4 bases, and 20 bases lay between the germline ends.

The chain links TRBV2 to TRBJ1-2; D is unresolved. Sequenced input: blood. This clonotype was sampled from a woman in her twenties or thirties with Graves' ophthalmopathy. CDR3 bases: TGTGCCAGCTTCTTAAAAAGAGCGATTGTCTATGGCTACACCTTC. Protein sequence: CASFLKRAIVYGYTF.